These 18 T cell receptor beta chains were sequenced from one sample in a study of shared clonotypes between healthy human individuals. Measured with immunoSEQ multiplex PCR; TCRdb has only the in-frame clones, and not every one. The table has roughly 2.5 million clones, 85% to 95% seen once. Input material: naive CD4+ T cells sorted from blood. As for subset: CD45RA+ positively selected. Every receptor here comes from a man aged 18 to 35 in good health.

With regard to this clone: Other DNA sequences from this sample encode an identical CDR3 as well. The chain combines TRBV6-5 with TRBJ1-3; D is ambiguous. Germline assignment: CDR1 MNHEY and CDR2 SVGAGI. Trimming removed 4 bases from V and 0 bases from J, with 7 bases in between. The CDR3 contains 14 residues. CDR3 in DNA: TGTGCCAGCAGTTTGACGGACTCTGGAAACACCATATATTTT. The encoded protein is CASSLTDSGNTIYF.

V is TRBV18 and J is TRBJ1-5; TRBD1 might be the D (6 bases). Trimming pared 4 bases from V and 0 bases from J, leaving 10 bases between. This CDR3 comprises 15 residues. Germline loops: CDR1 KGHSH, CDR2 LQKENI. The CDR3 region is CASSLSDSSNQPQHF. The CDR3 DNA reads TGTGCCAGCTCACTTTCGGACAGTAGCAATCAGCCCCAGCATTTT.

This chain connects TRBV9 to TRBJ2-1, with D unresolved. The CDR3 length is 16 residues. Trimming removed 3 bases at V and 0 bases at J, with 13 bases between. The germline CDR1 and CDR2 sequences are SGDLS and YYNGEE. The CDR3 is CASSGGGGASYNEQFF. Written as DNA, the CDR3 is TGTGCCAGCAGCGGCGGCGGTGGTGCCTCCTACAATGAGCAGTTCTTC.

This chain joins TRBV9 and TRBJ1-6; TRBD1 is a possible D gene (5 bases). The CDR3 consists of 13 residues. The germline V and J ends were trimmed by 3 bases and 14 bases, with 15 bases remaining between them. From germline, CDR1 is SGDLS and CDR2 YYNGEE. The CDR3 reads CASSAGTSGALHF. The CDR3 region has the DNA TGTGCCAGCAGCGCCGGGACCTCGGGAGCCCTCCACTTT.

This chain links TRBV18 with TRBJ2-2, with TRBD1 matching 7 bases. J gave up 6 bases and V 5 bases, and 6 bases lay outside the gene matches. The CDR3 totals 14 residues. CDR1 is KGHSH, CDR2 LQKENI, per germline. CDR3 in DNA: TGTGCCAGCTCAAAATCGACAGGGTCCGGGGAGCTGTTTTTT. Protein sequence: CASSKSTGSGELFF. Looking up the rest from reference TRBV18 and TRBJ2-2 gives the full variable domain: NAGVMQNPRHLVRRRGQEARLRCSPMKGHSHVYWYRQLPEEGLKFMVYLQKENIIDESGMPKERFSAEFPKEGPSILRIQQVVRGDSAAYFCASSKSTGSGELFFGEGSRLTVL.

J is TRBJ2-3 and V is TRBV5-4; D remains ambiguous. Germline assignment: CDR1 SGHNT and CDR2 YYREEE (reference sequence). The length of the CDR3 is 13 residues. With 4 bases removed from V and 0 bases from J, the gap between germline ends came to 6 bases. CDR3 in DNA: TGTGCCAGCAGCCCATTCAGCACAGATACGCAGTATTTT. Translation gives CASSPFSTDTQYF.

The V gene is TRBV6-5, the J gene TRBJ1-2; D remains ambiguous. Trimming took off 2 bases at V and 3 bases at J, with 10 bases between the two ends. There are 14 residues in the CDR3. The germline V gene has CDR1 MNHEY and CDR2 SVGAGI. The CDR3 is CASSYRDGDYGYTF. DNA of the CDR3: TGTGCCAGCAGTTACAGGGATGGGGACTATGGCTACACCTTC.

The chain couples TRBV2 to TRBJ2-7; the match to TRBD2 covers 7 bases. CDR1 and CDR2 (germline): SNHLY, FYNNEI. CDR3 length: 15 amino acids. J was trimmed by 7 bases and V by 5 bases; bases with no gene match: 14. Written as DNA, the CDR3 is TGTGCCAGCAGTTCCTTAGGCGGGAGAATGGGAGAGCAGTACTTC. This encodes CASSSLGGRMGEQYF.

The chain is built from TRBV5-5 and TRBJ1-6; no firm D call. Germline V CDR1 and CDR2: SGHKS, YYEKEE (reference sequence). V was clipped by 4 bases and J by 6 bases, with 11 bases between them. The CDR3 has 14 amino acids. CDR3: CASSPQLTNSPLHF. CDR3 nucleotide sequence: TGTGCCAGCAGCCCGCAGCTAACTAATTCACCCCTCCACTTT.

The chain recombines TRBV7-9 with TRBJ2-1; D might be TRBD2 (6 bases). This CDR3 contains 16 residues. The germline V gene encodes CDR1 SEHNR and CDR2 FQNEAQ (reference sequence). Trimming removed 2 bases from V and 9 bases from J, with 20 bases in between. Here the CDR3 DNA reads TGTGCCAGCAGCTTATACTCACAGGTCGGGCGGGGTGAGCAGTTCTTC. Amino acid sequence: CASSLYSQVGRGEQFF.

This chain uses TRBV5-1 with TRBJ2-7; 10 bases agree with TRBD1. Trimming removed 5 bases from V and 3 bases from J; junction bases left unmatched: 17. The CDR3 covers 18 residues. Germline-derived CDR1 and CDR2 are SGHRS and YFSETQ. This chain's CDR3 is CASRMDRGFKRVNYEQYF. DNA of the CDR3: TGCGCCAGCAGGATGGACAGGGGGTTCAAAAGGGTCAACTACGAGCAGTACTTC.

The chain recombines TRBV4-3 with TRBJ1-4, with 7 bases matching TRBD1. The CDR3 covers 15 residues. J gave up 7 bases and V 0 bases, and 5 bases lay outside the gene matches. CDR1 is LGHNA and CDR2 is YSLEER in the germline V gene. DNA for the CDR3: TGCGCCAGCAGCCAAGATAACAGGGGCGGTGAAAAACTGTTTTTT. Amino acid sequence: CASSQDNRGGEKLFF.

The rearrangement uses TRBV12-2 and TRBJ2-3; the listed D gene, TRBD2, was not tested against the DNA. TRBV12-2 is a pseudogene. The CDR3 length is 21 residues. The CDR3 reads CASRLALRALALSSGADTQYF. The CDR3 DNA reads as TGTGCAAGTCGCTTAGCGCTAAGAGCCTTAGCCCTATCCAGCGGGGCAGATACGCAGTATTTT.

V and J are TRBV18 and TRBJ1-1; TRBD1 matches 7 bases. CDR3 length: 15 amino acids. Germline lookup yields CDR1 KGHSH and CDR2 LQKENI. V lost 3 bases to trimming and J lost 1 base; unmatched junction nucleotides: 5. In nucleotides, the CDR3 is TGTGCCAGCTCACCCGCCAGGACAGGGAACACTGAAGCTTTCTTT. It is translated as CASSPARTGNTEAFF.

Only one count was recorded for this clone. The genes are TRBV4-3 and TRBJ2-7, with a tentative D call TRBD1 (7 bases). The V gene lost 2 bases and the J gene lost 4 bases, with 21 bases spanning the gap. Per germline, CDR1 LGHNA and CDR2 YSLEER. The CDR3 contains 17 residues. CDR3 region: CASSQSIWRDRVYEQYF. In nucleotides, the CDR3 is TGCGCCAGCAGCCAATCTATTTGGCGGGACAGAGTTTACGAGCAGTACTTC.

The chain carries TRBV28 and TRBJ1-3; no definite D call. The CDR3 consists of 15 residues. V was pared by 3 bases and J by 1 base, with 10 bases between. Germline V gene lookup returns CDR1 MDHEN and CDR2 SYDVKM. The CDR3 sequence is CASSLGLGSGNTIYF. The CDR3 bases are TGTGCCAGCAGTTTGGGGTTGGGGTCTGGAAACACCATATATTTT.

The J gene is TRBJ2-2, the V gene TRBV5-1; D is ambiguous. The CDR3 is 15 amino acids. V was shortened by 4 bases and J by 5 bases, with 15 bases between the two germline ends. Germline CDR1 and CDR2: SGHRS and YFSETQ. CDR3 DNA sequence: TGCGCCAGCAGCCCGACCCCGACCGGAACCGGGGAGCTGTTTTTT. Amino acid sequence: CASSPTPTGTGELFF. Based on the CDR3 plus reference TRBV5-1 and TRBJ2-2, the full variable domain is KAGVTQTPRYLIKTRGQQVTLSCSPISGHRSVSWYQQTPGQGLQFLFEYFSETQRNKGNFPGRFSGRQFSNSRSEMNVSTLELGDSALYLCASSPTPTGTGELFFGEGSRLTVL.

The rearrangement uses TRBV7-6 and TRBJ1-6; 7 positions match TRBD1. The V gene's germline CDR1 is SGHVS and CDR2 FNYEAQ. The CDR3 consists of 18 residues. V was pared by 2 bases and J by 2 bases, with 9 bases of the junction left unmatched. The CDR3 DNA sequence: TGTGCCAGCAGCTTAAGGCAGGGGGAAGGAACCTATAATTCACCCCTCCACTTT. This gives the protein CASSLRQGEGTYNSPLHF.